The 20 T cell receptor beta chains listed next were all sequenced from one sample in a study of cytomegalovirus exposure and HLA in healthy donors. The primer mix had 60 Vbeta and 13 Jbeta primers. Using immunoSEQ multiplex PCR, the repertoire was profiled, and TCRdb retains in-frame clones only, with some absent. The sample has about 160,000 clones, approximately 78% seen once. Specimen: PBMCs. Every receptor here comes from a girl aged 2 to 10 in good health and CMV-seropositive.

V usage is TRBV9 and J usage is TRBJ2-3; 11 bases agree with TRBD2. Per the germline V gene, CDR1 is SGDLS and CDR2 is YYNGEE. J lost 7 bases, V lost 3 bases, and 25 bases had no gene match. The CDR3 extends over 21 amino acids. In DNA, the CDR3 is TGTGCCAGCAGCGCACGATCTGGATTGGCCGAACTAGCGGGGGAGGGGAATACGCAGTATTTT. This encodes CASSARSGLAELAGEGNTQYF.

The chain employs TRBV27 and TRBJ2-3; tentative D call: TRBD2 (6 bases). The V end was cut by 6 bases, the J end by 7 bases, with 11 bases between. Germline values: CDR1 MNHEY, CDR2 SMNVEV (reference sequence). This CDR3 contains 12 residues. In DNA, the CDR3 is TGTGCCAGCAGGCCGGAGGGCTATACGCAGTATTTT. Its translation: CASRPEGYTQYF.

The V call is TRBV19, the J call TRBJ2-1; the match to TRBD2 covers 11 bases. The V gene end was trimmed by 5 bases and the J gene end by 0 bases; junction bases not matched to a gene: 9. The CDR3 length is 18 residues. CDR1 LNHDA and CDR2 SQIVND come from the germline V gene (reference sequence). Here the CDR3 reads CASSPTSGTPSSYNEQFF. In DNA, the CDR3 is TGTGCCAGTAGTCCGACTAGCGGGACCCCTAGCTCCTACAATGAGCAGTTCTTC. Full variable domain (outside the CDR3, taken from reference TRBV19 and TRBJ2-1): DGGITQSPKYLFRKEGQNVTLSCEQNLNHDAMYWYRQDPGQGLRLIYYSQIVNDFQKGDIAEGYSVSREKKESFPLTVTSAQKNPTAFYLCASSPTSGTPSSYNEQFFGPGTRLTVL.

V gene TRBV30 combines with J gene TRBJ2-3; a possible D gene is TRBD1 (6 bases). In germline, CDR1 is GTSNPN, CDR2 SVGIG (reference sequence). The CDR3 runs to 14 residues. Trimming stripped 4 bases from V and 4 bases from J, with 15 bases between. The CDR3 loop reads CAWIDRSGADTQYF. The CDR3 bases are TGTGCCTGGATAGACAGGTCAGGGGCAGATACGCAGTATTTT.

The chain recombines TRBV7-9 with TRBJ1-3, with D maybe TRBD1 (5 bases). This CDR3 is 14 amino acids long. Trimming left V 3 bases short and J 3 bases short, with 9 bases between. Germline lookup yields CDR1 SEHNR and CDR2 FQNEAQ (reference sequence). CDR3 DNA: TGTGCCAGCAGCTTCGGGGGTGGTGGAAACACCATATATTTT. This codes for CASSFGGGGNTIYF.

The rearrangement uses TRBV10-3 and TRBJ2-5; TRBD2 might be the D (6 bases). V shed 10 bases and J shed 3 bases, with 12 bases lying between them. The germline CDR1 and CDR2 sequences are ENHRY and SYGVKD. The CDR3 contains 12 residues. The CDR3 DNA reads TGTGCCACCAGGGAGCGGGAAGAGACCCAGTACTTC. This translates into CATREREETQYF.

This chain connects TRBV19 to TRBJ1-2, with TRBD1 matching over 7 bases. V gave up 8 bases and J gave up 11 bases; unmatched junction bases: 2. The CDR3 runs to 9 residues. Germline V gene lookup returns CDR1 LNHDA and CDR2 SQIVND (reference sequence). CDR3 region: CASGGQYTF. CDR3 DNA: TGTGCCAGTGGGGGACAGTACACCTTC. The full variable domain, its missing parts supplied by reference TRBV19 and TRBJ1-2, is DGGITQSPKYLFRKEGQNVTLSCEQNLNHDAMYWYRQDPGQGLRLIYYSQIVNDFQKGDIAEGYSVSREKKESFPLTVTSAQKNPTAFYLCASGGQYTFGSGTRLTVV.

The gene calls are TRBV28 and TRBJ1-5; D gene uncertain. In germline, CDR1 is MDHEN, CDR2 SYDVKM. CDR3 length equals 15 residues. The germline V and J ends were trimmed by 2 bases and 6 bases, with 14 bases remaining between them. The DNA for the CDR3 is TGTGCCAGCAGTTTAATGGTCGAGGGAACTCAGCCCCAGCATTTT. Encoded protein: CASSLMVEGTQPQHF.

The gene calls are TRBV29-1 and TRBJ1-2; D is unresolved. The V gene's germline CDR1 is SQVTM and CDR2 ANQGSEA. The CDR3 length is 11 residues. V was cut by 4 bases and J by 2 bases, with 5 bases left in between. CDR3 DNA sequence: TGCAGCGTTGGAACAAACTATGGCTACACCTTC. Residues: CSVGTNYGYTF.

The J gene is TRBJ2-2, the V gene TRBV12-2; TRBD2, as called in the table, went unchecked against the DNA. TRBV12-2 is labeled a pseudogene. The CDR3 is 19 amino acids. The CDR3 nucleotides are TGTGCAAGTCGCCCCGGGACTAGCGGGAGGGCCGGTCCCACCGGGGAGCTGTTTTTT. Amino acid sequence: CASRPGTSGRAGPTGELFF.

In this sample, this clone turned up a few times. The chain is built from TRBV6-1 and TRBJ2-7, with TRBD2 as a possible D gene (6 bases). The germline CDR1 and CDR2 sequences are MNHNS and SASEGT. The CDR3 runs to 18 residues. V lost 0 bases and J lost 0, with 18 bases in between. The DNA for the CDR3 is TGTGCCAGCAGTGAAGCAGCAGCGGGCGCGCTTACCTCCTACGAGCAGTACTTC. Its protein product is CASSEAAAGALTSYEQYF.

This clone was seen only a few times. The chain carries TRBV6-1 and TRBJ2-1; 7 nucleotides line up with TRBD1. V shed 4 bases, J shed 8 bases, and the junction held 11 bases outside the gene matches. CDR1 is MNHNS, CDR2 SASEGT, per germline. The CDR3 runs to 15 residues. The CDR3 DNA reads TGTGCCAGCAGTGTCCGGGACAGACCTTCCCATGAGCAGTTCTTC. Its translation: CASSVRDRPSHEQFF.

The chain has TRBV30 and TRBJ2-7; 7 bases fit TRBD1. Per germline, CDR1 GTSNPN and CDR2 SVGIG (reference sequence). The J segment lost 7 bases and the V segment lost 5 bases, leaving 11 bases of the junction unmatched. The CDR3 runs 13 residues. Here the CDR3 DNA reads TGTGCCTGGGGGACAGACCTCCCGGGGGAGCAGTACTTC. This sequence encodes CAWGTDLPGEQYF.

The CDR3 loop reads CSVERGWGEQYF. The CDR3 nucleotides are TGCAGCGTTGAGCGGGGCTGGGGCGAGCAGTACTTC. The V call is TRBV29-1, the J call TRBJ2-7; maybe TRBD2 (6 bases). Germline V gene data show CDR1 as SQVTM and CDR2 as ANQGSEA. Trimming removed 3 bases from V and 6 bases from J, with 12 bases in between. The CDR3 has 12 residues.

This sequence joins TRBV27 and TRBJ2-7; D might be TRBD1 (5 bases). The CDR3 totals 14 residues. The V gene lost 3 bases and the J gene lost 2 bases, with 11 bases spanning the gap. CDR1 and CDR2 from the germline V gene are MNHEY and SMNVEV (reference sequence). CDR3 sequence reads: CASSFHRQTYEQYF. The CDR3 DNA reads TGTGCCAGCAGTTTCCATCGACAGACCTACGAGCAGTACTTC.

The chain has TRBV28 and TRBJ2-7; 8 bases agree with TRBD2. There are 18 residues in the CDR3. CDR1 is MDHEN and CDR2 is SYDVKM in the germline V gene. V was pared by 6 bases and J by 0 bases, with 16 bases of the junction left unmatched. The CDR3 spells CASSLYRLLAGNSYEQYF. Written as DNA, the CDR3 is TGTGCCAGCAGCCTATACCGACTTCTAGCGGGCAACTCCTACGAGCAGTACTTC.

J is TRBJ2-7 and V is TRBV28, with D uncertain. The V gene lost 2 bases and the J gene lost 6 bases, with 8 bases spanning the gap. The CDR3 totals 12 residues. Germline V gene data show CDR1 as MDHEN and CDR2 as SYDVKM. In DNA form, the CDR3 reads TGTGCCAGCAGTTTACCCCTCTCCGAGCAGTACTTC. Residues: CASSLPLSEQYF.

V gene TRBV5-6 combines with J gene TRBJ2-7; tentatively, D is TRBD2 (5 bases). Per germline, CDR1 SGHDT and CDR2 YYEEEE. Between the trimmed V and J ends, which lost 1 base and 6 bases, there was a span of 11 bases. The CDR3 consists of 13 residues. CDR3: CASSLSGRVEQYF. In DNA, the CDR3 is TGTGCCAGCAGCTTGTCCGGGCGGGTCGAGCAGTACTTC.

The chain joins TRBV27 to TRBJ2-1; maybe TRBD2 (5 bases). Germline values: CDR1 MNHEY, CDR2 SMNVEV (reference sequence). There are 14 residues in the CDR3. V shed 0 bases and J shed 8 bases, with 11 bases lying between them. The CDR3 loop is CASSLSGGRHEQFF. The DNA for the CDR3 is TGTGCCAGCAGTTTATCCGGCGGGCGGCATGAGCAGTTCTTC.

V and J are TRBV4-2 and TRBJ2-3; 13 nucleotides align to TRBD2. The J segment lost 12 bases and the V segment lost 3 bases, leaving 6 bases of the junction unmatched. CDR1 and CDR2 from the germline V gene are LGHNA and YNFKEQ. The CDR3 runs 14 residues. CDR3 sequence: CASSQILAGGPQYF. CDR3 sequence (DNA): TGTGCCAGCAGCCAGATACTAGCGGGAGGGCCACAGTATTTT.